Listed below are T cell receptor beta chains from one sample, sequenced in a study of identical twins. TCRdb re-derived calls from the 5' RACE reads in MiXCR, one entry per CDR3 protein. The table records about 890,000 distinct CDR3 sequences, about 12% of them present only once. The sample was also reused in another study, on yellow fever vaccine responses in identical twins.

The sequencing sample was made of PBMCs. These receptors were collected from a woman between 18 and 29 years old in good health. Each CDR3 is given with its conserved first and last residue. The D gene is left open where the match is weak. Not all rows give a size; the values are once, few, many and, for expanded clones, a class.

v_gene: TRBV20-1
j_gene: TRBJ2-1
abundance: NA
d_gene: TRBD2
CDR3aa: CSARPSGRADEQFF
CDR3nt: TGCAGTGCTAGACCTAGCGGGAGGGCCGATGAGCAGTTCTTC

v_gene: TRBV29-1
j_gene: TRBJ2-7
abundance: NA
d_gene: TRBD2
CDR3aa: CSVLAGGLEQYF
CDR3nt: TGCAGCGTCCTAGCGGGAGGTTTAGAGCAGTACTTC

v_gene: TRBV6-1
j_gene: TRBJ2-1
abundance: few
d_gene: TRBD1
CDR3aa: CASNDRGTSYNEQFF
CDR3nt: TGTGCCAGCAACGACAGGGGCACATCCTACAATGAGCAGTTCTTC

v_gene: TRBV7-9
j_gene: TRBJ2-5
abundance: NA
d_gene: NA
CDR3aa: CASSLGGLPNAETQYF
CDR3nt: TGTGCCAGCAGCTTAGGGGGTTTGCCCAACGCGGAGACCCAGTACTTC

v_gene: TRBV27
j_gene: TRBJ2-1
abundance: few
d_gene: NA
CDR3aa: CASSFVYPPGPHNEQFF
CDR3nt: TGTGCCAGCAGTTTCGTGTATCCTCCGGGCCCCCACAATGAGCAGTTCTTC

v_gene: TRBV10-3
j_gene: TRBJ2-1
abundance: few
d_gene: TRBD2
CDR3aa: CAISESGRGRAGNEQFF
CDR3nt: TGTGCCATCAGTGAGTCAGGCCGCGGGAGGGCCGGGAATGAGCAGTTCTTC

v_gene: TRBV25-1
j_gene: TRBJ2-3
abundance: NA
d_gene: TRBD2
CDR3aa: CASKISGGADTQYF
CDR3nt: TGTGCCAGCAAGATTAGCGGGGGTGCAGATACGCAGTATTTT

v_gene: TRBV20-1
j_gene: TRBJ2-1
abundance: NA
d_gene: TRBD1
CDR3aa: CSALRQGDYNEQFF
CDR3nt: TGCAGTGCTTTAAGACAGGGGGATTACAATGAGCAGTTCTTC

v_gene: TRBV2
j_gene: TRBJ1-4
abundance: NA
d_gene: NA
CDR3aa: CASRAELREKLFF
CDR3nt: TGTGCCAGCCGGGCAGAACTAAGGGAAAAACTGTTTTTT

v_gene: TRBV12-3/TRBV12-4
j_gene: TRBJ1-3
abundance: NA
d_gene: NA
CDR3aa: CASSPIGTPSGNTIYF
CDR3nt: TGTGCCAGCAGCCCGATCGGGACACCCTCTGGAAACACCATATATTTT

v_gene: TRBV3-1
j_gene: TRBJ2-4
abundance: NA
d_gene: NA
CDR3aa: CASSQGPRDIQYF
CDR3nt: TGTGCCAGCAGCCAGGGCCCCCGGGACATTCAGTACTTC

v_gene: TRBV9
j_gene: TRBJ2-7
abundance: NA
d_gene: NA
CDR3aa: CASSVGISGSYEQYF
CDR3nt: TGTGCCAGCAGCGTAGGGATTTCTGGGTCCTACGAGCAGTACTTC

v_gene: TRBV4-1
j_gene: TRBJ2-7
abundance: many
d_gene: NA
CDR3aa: CASSQDQGGEQYF
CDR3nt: TGCGCCAGCAGCCAAGATCAAGGTGGCGAGCAGTACTTC

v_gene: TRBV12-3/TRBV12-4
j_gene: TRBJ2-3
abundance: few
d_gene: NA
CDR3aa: CASISQGIRTDTQYF
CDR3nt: TGTGCCAGCATCTCCCAGGGCATTCGGACAGATACGCAGTATTTT

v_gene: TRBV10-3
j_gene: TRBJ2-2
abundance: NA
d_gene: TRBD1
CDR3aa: CAISETGTETGELFF
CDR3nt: TGTGCCATCAGTGAAACCGGGACAGAAACCGGGGAGCTGTTTTTT

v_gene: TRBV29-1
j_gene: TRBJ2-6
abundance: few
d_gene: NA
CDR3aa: CSVQRVLTHSGANVLTF
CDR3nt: TGCAGCGTCCAGCGGGTTCTCACTCACTCTGGGGCCAACGTCCTGACTTTC

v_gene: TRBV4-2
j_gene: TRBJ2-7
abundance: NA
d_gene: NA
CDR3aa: CASSQDLGGTSYYEQYF
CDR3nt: TGTGCCAGCAGCCAAGATTTAGGAGGAACTAGTTACTACGAGCAGTACTTC

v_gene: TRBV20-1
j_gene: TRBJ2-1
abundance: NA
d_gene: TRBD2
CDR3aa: CSARVIGTSGARTYNEQFF
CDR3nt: TGCAGTGCTAGAGTCATCGGAACTAGCGGGGCGAGAACCTACAATGAGCAGTTCTTC

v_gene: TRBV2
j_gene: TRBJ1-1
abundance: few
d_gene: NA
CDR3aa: CASSDHLTEAFF
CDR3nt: TGTGCCAGCAGTGACCACCTCACTGAAGCTTTCTTT

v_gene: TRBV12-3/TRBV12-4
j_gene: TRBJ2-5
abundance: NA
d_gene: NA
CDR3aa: CASSFKSQETQYF
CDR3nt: TGTGCCAGCAGTTTTAAGTCCCAAGAGACCCAGTACTTC

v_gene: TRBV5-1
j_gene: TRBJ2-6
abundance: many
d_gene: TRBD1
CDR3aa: CASSSWTGSVNVLTF
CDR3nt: TGCGCCAGCAGCTCCTGGACAGGGTCTGTCAACGTCCTGACTTTC

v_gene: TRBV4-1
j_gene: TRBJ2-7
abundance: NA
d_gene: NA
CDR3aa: CASSQDGRSEQYF
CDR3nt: TGCGCCAGCAGCCAAGACGGTAGGAGCGAGCAGTACTTC

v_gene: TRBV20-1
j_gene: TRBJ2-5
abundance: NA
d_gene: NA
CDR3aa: CSAPQPGRETQYF
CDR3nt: TGCAGTGCCCCTCAACCGGGGCGAGAGACCCAGTACTTC

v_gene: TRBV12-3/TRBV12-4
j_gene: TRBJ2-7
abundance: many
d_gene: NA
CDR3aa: CASSRSGVYEQYF
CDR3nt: TGTGCCAGCAGTCGCAGTGGGGTCTACGAGCAGTACTTC

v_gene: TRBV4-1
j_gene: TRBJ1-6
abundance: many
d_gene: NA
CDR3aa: CASSQFFYNSPLHF
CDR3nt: TGCGCCAGCAGCCAATTTTTTTATAATTCACCCCTCCACTTT

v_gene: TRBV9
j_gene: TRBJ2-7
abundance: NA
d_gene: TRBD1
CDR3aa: CASSAEGGTGGYEQYF
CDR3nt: TGTGCCAGCAGTGCCGAAGGAGGGACAGGGGGCTACGAGCAGTACTTC

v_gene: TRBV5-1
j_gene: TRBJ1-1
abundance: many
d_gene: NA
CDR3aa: CASSIGLRGNTEAFF
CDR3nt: TGCGCCAGCAGCATCGGGCTACGGGGGAACACTGAAGCTTTCTTT

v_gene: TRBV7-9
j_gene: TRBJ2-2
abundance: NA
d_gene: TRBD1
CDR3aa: CASSSGQGQGGELFF
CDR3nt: TGTGCCAGCAGCTCCGGACAGGGGCAAGGCGGGGAGCTGTTTTTT

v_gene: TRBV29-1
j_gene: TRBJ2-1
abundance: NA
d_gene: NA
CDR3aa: CSVRWEIVDEQFF
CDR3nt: TGCAGCGTTAGGTGGGAGATTGTGGATGAGCAGTTCTTC

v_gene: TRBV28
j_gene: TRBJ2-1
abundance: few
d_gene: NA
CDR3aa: CASSRGEQFF
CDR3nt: TGTGCCAGCAGTAGGGGTGAGCAGTTCTTC

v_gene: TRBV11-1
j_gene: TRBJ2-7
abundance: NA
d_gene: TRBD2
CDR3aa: CASSPPGTSGAHSYEQYF
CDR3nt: TGTGCCAGCAGCCCGCCCGGGACTAGCGGAGCCCATTCCTACGAGCAGTACTTC

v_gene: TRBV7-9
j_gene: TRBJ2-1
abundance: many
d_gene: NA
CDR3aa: CASSLDGGRYNEQFF
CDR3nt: TGTGCCAGCAGCTTAGACGGGGGACGTTACAATGAGCAGTTCTTC

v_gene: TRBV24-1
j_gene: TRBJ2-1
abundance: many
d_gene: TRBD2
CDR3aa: CATSDPLAGAYNEQFF
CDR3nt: TGTGCCACCAGTGACCCGCTAGCGGGGGCCTACAATGAGCAGTTCTTC

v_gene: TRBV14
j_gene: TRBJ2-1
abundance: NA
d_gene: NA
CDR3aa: CASSLGTPKQFF
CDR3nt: TGTGCCAGCAGCCTTGGGACACCCAAGCAGTTCTTC

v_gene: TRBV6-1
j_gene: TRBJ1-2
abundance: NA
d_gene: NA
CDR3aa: CASMGSVGYTF
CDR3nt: TGTGCCAGCATGGGCTCAGTTGGCTACACCTTC

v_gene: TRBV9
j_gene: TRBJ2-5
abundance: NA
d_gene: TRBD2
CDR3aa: CASSVGLAGVRETQYF
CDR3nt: TGTGCCAGCAGCGTAGGACTAGCGGGAGTGCGGGAGACCCAGTACTTC

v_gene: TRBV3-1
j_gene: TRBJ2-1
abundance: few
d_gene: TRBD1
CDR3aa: CASSQDRGQVYNEQFF
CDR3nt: TGTGCCAGCAGCCAAGATAGGGGACAGGTTTACAATGAGCAGTTCTTC

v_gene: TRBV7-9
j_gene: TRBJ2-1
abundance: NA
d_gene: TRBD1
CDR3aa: CASSLASGGRYNEQFF
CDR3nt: TGTGCCAGCAGCTTAGCTTCAGGGGGTCGGTACAATGAGCAGTTCTTC

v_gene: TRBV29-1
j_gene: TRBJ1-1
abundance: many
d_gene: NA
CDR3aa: CSVEYKSNTEAFF
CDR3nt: TGCAGCGTTGAATACAAGTCGAACACTGAAGCTTTCTTT

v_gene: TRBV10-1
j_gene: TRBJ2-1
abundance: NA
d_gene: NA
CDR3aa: CASGAASDDEQFF
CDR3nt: TGCGCCAGCGGAGCGGCTAGCGACGATGAGCAGTTCTTC

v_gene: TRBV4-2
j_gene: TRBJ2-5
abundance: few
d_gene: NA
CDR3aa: CASSQDQAGETQYF
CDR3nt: TGTGCCAGCAGCCAAGATCAGGCGGGAGAGACCCAGTACTTC

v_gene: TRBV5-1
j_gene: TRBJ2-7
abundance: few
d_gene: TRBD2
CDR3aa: CASSLGGSPLEQYF
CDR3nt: TGCGCCAGCAGCTTGGGCGGGAGCCCTCTCGAGCAGTACTTC

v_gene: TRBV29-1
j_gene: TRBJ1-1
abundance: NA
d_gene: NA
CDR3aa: CSAMTGGDTEAFF
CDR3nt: TGCAGCGCCATGACAGGTGGGGACACTGAAGCTTTCTTT

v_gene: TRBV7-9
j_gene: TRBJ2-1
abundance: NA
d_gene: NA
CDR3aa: CASSLSAGSWKEQFF
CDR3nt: TGTGCCAGCAGCTTATCTGCGGGCTCCTGGAAGGAGCAGTTCTTC

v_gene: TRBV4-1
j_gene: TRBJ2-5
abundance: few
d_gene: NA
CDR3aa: CASSQELTPKETQYF
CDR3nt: TGCGCCAGCAGCCAAGAACTAACGCCCAAAGAGACCCAGTACTTC

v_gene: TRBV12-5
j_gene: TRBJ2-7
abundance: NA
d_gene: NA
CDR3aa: CASGTLAHYEQYF
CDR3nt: TGTGCTAGTGGCACGCTGGCCCACTACGAGCAGTACTTC

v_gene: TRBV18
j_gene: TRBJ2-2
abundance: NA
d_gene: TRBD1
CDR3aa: CASSPPGQETGELFF
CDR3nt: TGTGCCAGCTCACCACCTGGACAGGAAACCGGGGAGCTGTTTTTT

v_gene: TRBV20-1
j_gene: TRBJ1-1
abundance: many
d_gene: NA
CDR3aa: CSVRDRNTEAFF
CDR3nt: TGCAGTGTAAGGGATAGGAACACTGAAGCTTTCTTT

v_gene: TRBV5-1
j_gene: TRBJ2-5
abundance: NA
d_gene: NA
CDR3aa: CASRPSQGGETQYF
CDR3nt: TGCGCCAGCAGACCGTCGCAGGGAGGAGAGACCCAGTACTTC

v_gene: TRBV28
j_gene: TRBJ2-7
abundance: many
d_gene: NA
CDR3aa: CASSLRFGDTTYEQYF
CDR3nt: TGTGCCAGCAGTTTAAGGTTCGGGGACACCACCTACGAGCAGTACTTC